One sample yielded the 13 T cell receptor beta chains listed below, sequenced in a study of blood T cell repertoires in COVID-19. Libraries were prepared by immunoSEQ multiplex PCR; TCRdb keeps only in-frame clonotypes and omits some of them. Of approximately 500,000 clones in the sample, roughly 90% were seen once. The sample was PBMCs or T cells enriched from blood (not recorded which). Receptors were obtained from a woman aged 35 to 49 who had recovered from COVID-19.

This sequence joins TRBV7-8 and TRBJ2-7; the match to TRBD1 covers 7 bases. This CDR3 has 14 amino acids. Trimming removed 5 bases from V and 5 bases from J; junction bases left unmatched: 9. Germline CDR1 SGHVS, CDR2 FQNEAQ. The CDR3 sequence: CASSELQGRHEQYF. DNA for the CDR3: TGTGCCAGCAGCGAACTACAGGGGCGTCACGAGCAGTACTTC.

The V call is TRBV6-2 or TRBV6-3, the J call TRBJ2-2; no clear D. This CDR3 contains 13 residues. V was pared by 0 bases and J by 4 bases, with 3 bases between. Germline V gene sequence: CDR1 MNHEY, CDR2 SVGEGT. The CDR3 DNA reads as TGTGCCAGCAGTTACTCGGCCACCGGGGAGCTGTTTTTT. Translation gives CASSYSATGELFF.

The chain uses TRBV27 and TRBJ1-1, with 8 bases aligning to TRBD1. CDR1 and CDR2 (germline): MNHEY, SMNVEV (reference sequence). The junction had 12 bases not matched to a gene; V was cut back by 5 bases and J by 1 base. The CDR3 length is 17 residues. The CDR3 region has the DNA TGTGCCAGCAGTCCCCGACAGGGGACGGAGGGGAACACTGAAGCTTTCTTT. As protein: CASSPRQGTEGNTEAFF.

This chain uses TRBV20-1 with TRBJ2-1, with a tentative D call TRBD2 (6 bases). The CDR3 spans 15 residues. Germline-derived CDR1 and CDR2 are DFQATT and SNEGSKA (reference sequence). Trimming took off 3 bases at V and 2 bases at J, with 14 bases between the two ends. CDR3: CSASEVADPYNEQFF. CDR3 nucleotide sequence: TGCAGTGCTAGTGAGGTAGCGGACCCCTACAATGAGCAGTTCTTC.

The gene calls are TRBV5-1 and TRBJ2-1; D is possibly TRBD2 (6 bases). This CDR3 has 14 residues. The germline V and J ends were trimmed by 0 bases and 3 bases, with 7 bases remaining between them. Germline V CDR1 and CDR2: SGHRS, YFSETQ. CDR3 in amino acids: CASSLASDYNEQFF. CDR3 nucleotides: TGCGCCAGCAGCTTGGCTAGCGACTACAATGAGCAGTTCTTC.

This chain connects TRBV15 to TRBJ2-3; TRBD2 agrees at 8 bases. This CDR3 has 15 residues. V lost 4 bases and J lost 4; bases outside the gene matches: 7. The germline V gene encodes CDR1 LNHNV and CDR2 YYDKDF (reference sequence). CDR3 residues: CATSIRLATSDTQYF. The DNA for the CDR3 is TGTGCCACCAGCATTAGACTAGCGACTTCAGATACGCAGTATTTT.

The count of this clone is one. Other DNA variants within this sample encode the same CDR3. In nucleotides, the CDR3 is TGTGCCAGCAGCTTGGGCAGGGGAGGGCAAGAGACCCAGTACTTC. This gives the protein CASSLGRGGQETQYF. The rearrangement joins TRBV7-2 to TRBJ2-5, with a tentative D call TRBD2 (7 bases). V was clipped by 3 bases and J by 2 bases, with 13 bases between them. CDR1 SGHTA and CDR2 FQGNSA come from the germline V gene. The CDR3 length is 15 residues.

This clone was counted a single time. The chain uses TRBV5-6 and TRBJ2-1; the match to TRBD1 covers 11 bases. Trimming at V came to 5 bases and at J to 4 bases, leaving 5 bases not matched to a gene. The CDR3 consists of 15 residues. CDR1 is SGHDT and CDR2 is YYEEEE in the germline V gene. DNA for the CDR3: TGTGCCAGCAGAAAGGGACAGGGGGGTTACAATGAGCAGTTCTTC. Translated, it gives CASRKGQGGYNEQFF.

This chain uses TRBV7-2 with TRBJ2-1; 9 positions match TRBD2. V dropped 6 bases and J dropped 8; count of bases not matched to a gene: 8. The V gene's germline CDR1 is SGHTA and CDR2 FQGNSA. The length of the CDR3 is 14 residues. The CDR3 reads CASRPGLAADEQFF. CDR3 bases: TGTGCCAGCAGGCCGGGACTAGCAGCCGATGAGCAGTTCTTC. Based on the CDR3 plus reference TRBV7-2 and TRBJ2-1, the full variable domain is GAGVSQSPSNKVTEKGKDVELRCDPISGHTALYWYRQSLGQGLEFLIYFQGNSAPDKSGLPSDRFSAERTGGSVSTLTIQRTQQEDSAVYLCASRPGLAADEQFFGPGTRLTVL.

This chain uses TRBV29-1 with TRBJ1-2; 7 bases are shared with TRBD1. The CDR3 contains 13 residues. V dropped 6 bases and J dropped 4; count of bases not matched to a gene: 8. Looked up from germline, CDR1 is SQVTM and CDR2 is ANQGSEA. For the CDR3, the DNA is TGCAGCGTCGTTCGACAGGGAGCCTATGGCTACACCTTC. Translated, it gives CSVVRQGAYGYTF.

The rearrangement uses TRBV4-3 and TRBJ2-2; 8 bases line up with TRBD1. The CDR3 totals 15 residues. The V segment lost 8 bases and the J segment 4 bases; nucleotides outside the gene matches: 9. Germline CDR1 LGHNA, CDR2 YSLEER. The CDR3 DNA sequence: TGCGCCAGCGCCCGAGGAACAGGGGGCACCGGGGAGCTGTTTTTT. Translating it yields CASARGTGGTGELFF.

The chain carries TRBV5-6 and TRBJ1-1; D perhaps matches TRBD1 (6 bases). In germline, CDR1 is SGHDT, CDR2 YYEEEE. The CDR3 contains 13 residues. V was clipped by 4 bases and J by 4 bases, with 11 bases between them. CDR3 residues: CASSLTGFTEAFF. The CDR3 DNA sequence: TGTGCCAGCAGCCTTACAGGGTTCACTGAAGCTTTCTTT.

The chain joins TRBV5-1 to TRBJ2-3; no reliable D call. The germline V gene has CDR1 SGHRS and CDR2 YFSETQ. Trimming pared 0 bases from V and 0 bases from J, leaving 5 bases between. The CDR3 extends over 14 amino acids. The CDR3 loop reads CASSLGPSTDTQYF. The CDR3 DNA sequence: TGCGCCAGCAGCTTGGGGCCTAGCACAGATACGCAGTATTTT.